Listed here are 19 T cell receptor beta chains from one sample, sequenced in a study of blood T cell repertoires in COVID-19. The assay was immunoSEQ multiplex PCR, and TCRdb's table has in-frame clones only and misses some. The sample consists of some 95,000 clones, 91% of them appearing once. The sample was peripheral blood. These receptors all come from a human donor with active COVID-19. The donor label of this sample is uncertain.

This chain joins TRBV2 and TRBJ2-2, with 13 bases aligning to TRBD2. With 6 bases clipped from V and 5 bases from J, the junction kept 3 bases outside the gene matches. CDR1 and CDR2 from the germline V gene are SNHLY and FYNNEI. The CDR3 extends over 15 amino acids. The CDR3 region is CASRPLAGGTGELFF. Here the CDR3 DNA reads TGTGCCAGCAGGCCACTAGCGGGGGGGACCGGGGAGCTGTTTTTT.

This clone has more than one count but fewer than ten. This chain links TRBV19 with TRBJ2-2; D remains unclear. Germline V lookup: CDR1 LNHDA, CDR2 SQIVND (reference sequence). The CDR3 has 12 residues. The V gene lost 2 bases and the J gene lost 5 bases, with 3 bases spanning the gap. The CDR3: CASSIQTGELFF. CDR3 coding DNA: TGTGCCAGTAGTATACAGACCGGGGAGCTGTTTTTT.

The chain combines TRBV7-2 with TRBJ1-6, with D maybe TRBD1 (5 bases). CDR1 is SGHTA, CDR2 FQGNSA, per germline. This CDR3 comprises 16 residues. V was pared by 5 bases and J by 10 bases, with 21 bases between. The CDR3 sequence: CASSPLLGTFNSPLHF. CDR3 in DNA: TGTGCCAGCAGCCCCCTCCTCGGGACTTTCAACTCACCCCTCCACTTT.

The gene calls are TRBV6-2 or TRBV6-3 and TRBJ2-2; 7 bases align to TRBD2. V lost 0 bases, J lost 1 base, and 2 bases stayed unmatched. From germline, CDR1 is MNHEY and CDR2 SVGEGT. There are 16 residues in the CDR3. CDR3 sequence: CASSYSPSGNTGELFF. DNA of the CDR3: TGTGCCAGCAGTTACTCCCCTAGCGGGAACACCGGGGAGCTGTTTTTT.

The chain employs TRBV15 and TRBJ2-5; TRBD1 might be the D (6 bases). Deletions cut 5 bases from V and 1 base from J, with 17 bases between. Germline CDR1 reads LNHNV; CDR2 reads YYDKDF (reference sequence). There are 16 residues in the CDR3. This CDR3 is CATSQGLSQGQETQYF. CDR3 nucleotide sequence: TGTGCCACCAGCCAAGGACTCTCACAGGGCCAAGAGACCCAGTACTTC.

This sequence joins TRBV9 and TRBJ2-7; 7 positions match TRBD2. The CDR3 spans 17 residues. Germline V CDR1 and CDR2: SGDLS, YYNGEE. The junction had 15 bases not matched to a gene; V was cut back by 0 bases and J by 6 bases. The CDR3 sequence: CASSVGVGGLTGGEQYF. The CDR3 bases are TGTGCCAGCAGCGTAGGGGTTGGGGGGTTAACGGGAGGCGAGCAGTACTTC. The whole variable domain, remainder taken from reference TRBV9 and TRBJ2-7, is DSGVTQTPKHLITATGQRVTLRCSPRSGDLSVYWYQQSLDQGLQFLIQYYNGEERAKGNILERFSAQQFPDLHSELNLSSLELGDSALYFCASSVGVGGLTGGEQYFGPGTRLTVT.

The chain links TRBV28 to TRBJ1-6, with D possibly matching TRBD1 (5 bases). The CDR3 has 12 amino acids. The germline V gene encodes CDR1 MDHEN and CDR2 SYDVKM. Trimming removed 5 bases at V and 12 bases at J, with 11 bases between. The CDR3 here is CASSQQVLPLHF. The CDR3 region has the DNA TGTGCCAGCAGTCAACAGGTGCTACCCCTCCACTTT.

This sequence joins TRBV27 and TRBJ1-6; D gene unclear. The germline V gene encodes CDR1 MNHEY and CDR2 SMNVEV (reference sequence). The CDR3 consists of 14 residues. V dropped 11 bases and J dropped 5 bases, with 16 bases sitting between them. CDR3 residues: CAVPWEPDNSPLHF. CDR3 sequence (DNA): TGTGCCGTTCCATGGGAGCCCGATAATTCACCCCTCCACTTT.

This clone occurred a few times. The chain recombines TRBV9 with TRBJ2-1; tentatively, D is TRBD2 (7 bases). V lost 2 bases, J lost 0 bases, and 18 bases lay in between. The V gene's germline CDR1 is SGDLS and CDR2 YYNGEE. The CDR3 has 18 amino acids. CDR3 in amino acids: CASSVRGGGGDSYNEQFF. For the CDR3, the DNA is TGTGCCAGCAGCGTCCGCGGGGGCGGCGGCGACTCCTACAATGAGCAGTTCTTC.

The table lists this clone with a few counts. The chain recombines TRBV5-6 with TRBJ1-1; D remains unclear. The V gene lost 2 bases and the J gene lost 4 bases, with 12 bases spanning the gap. The CDR3 totals 14 residues. Germline-derived CDR1 and CDR2 are SGHDT and YYEEEE. The CDR3 DNA reads TGTGCCAGCAGCTTCGGAGGGTCCGGCACTGAAGCTTTCTTT. Its protein product is CASSFGGSGTEAFF.

J is TRBJ2-1 and V is TRBV6-5, with TRBD2 identical over 10 bases. This CDR3 has 14 residues. Germline CDR1 is MNHEY and CDR2 is SVGAGI. Trimming cost V 6 bases and J 5 bases; bases outside gene matches: 4. CDR3 DNA sequence: TGTGCCAGCAGCCGAGGACTAGCGGACAATGAGCAGTTCTTC. This sequence encodes CASSRGLADNEQFF.

The chain combines TRBV18 with TRBJ1-6; D remains ambiguous. CDR1 and CDR2 (germline): KGHSH, LQKENI. The CDR3 contains 15 residues. The V gene lost 7 bases and the J gene lost 0 bases, with 10 bases spanning the gap. CDR3 sequence (DNA): TGTGCCAGCTGGCCGGGGAGCTCCTATAATTCACCCCTCCACTTT. Residues: CASWPGSSYNSPLHF.

The chain uses TRBV7-3 and TRBJ2-7, with D maybe TRBD2 (8 bases). The length of the CDR3 is 15 residues. Trimming removed 2 bases at V and 4 bases at J, with 15 bases between. Germline CDR1 reads SGHTA; CDR2 reads FQGTGA. CDR3 coding DNA: TGTGCCAGCAGCTTAGCGGGGGGACAGATGTACGAGCAGTACTTC. As protein: CASSLAGGQMYEQYF.

This clone appeared many times. This chain uses TRBV24-1 with TRBJ2-5, with a weak D call TRBD1 (6 bases). The CDR3 consists of 12 residues. V was shortened by 4 bases and J by 7 bases, with 9 bases between the two germline ends. Germline V gene data show CDR1 as KGHDR and CDR2 as SFDVKD. This chain's CDR3 is CATSDRGGTQYF. CDR3 sequence (DNA): TGTGCCACCAGTGACCGAGGGGGGACCCAGTACTTC.

The chain has TRBV9 and TRBJ1-5; D is perhaps TRBD1 (5 bases). Germline assignment: CDR1 SGDLS and CDR2 YYNGEE. The V end lost 3 bases, the J end lost 9 bases, and 16 bases lay between the germline ends. This CDR3 is built from 14 residues. The CDR3 DNA is TGTGCCAGCAGCGCGGGGGGAACCGGGGGGCCCCAGCATTTT. It translates to CASSAGGTGGPQHF.

The chain recombines TRBV6-5 with TRBJ1-1; the match to TRBD1 covers 12 bases. The CDR3 sequence is 16 residues long. J gave up 5 bases and V 1 base, and 5 bases lay outside the gene matches. CDR1 and CDR2 from the germline V gene are MNHEY and SVGAGI. For the CDR3, the DNA is TGTGCCAGCAGTTACTTCCCGGGACAGGGGGCGACTGAAGCTTTCTTT. It specifies CASSYFPGQGATEAFF.

CDR3 region: CASSQRGQETQYF. The CDR3 nucleotides are TGTGCCAGCAGCCAGCGGGGCCAAGAGACCCAGTACTTC. The gene calls are TRBV27 and TRBJ2-5; 7 bases agree with TRBD2. The CDR3 covers 13 residues. V lost 6 bases to trimming and J lost 1 base; unmatched junction nucleotides: 2. The V gene's germline CDR1 is MNHEY and CDR2 SMNVEV (reference sequence).

The chain combines TRBV7-8 with TRBJ1-5; tentative D call: TRBD1 (5 bases). CDR1 and CDR2 (germline): SGHVS, FQNEAQ. This CDR3 has 17 residues. Trimming took 6 bases from V and 1 from J, leaving 19 bases between them. The chain's CDR3 is CASRGGVDRKSNQPQHF. The CDR3 region has the DNA TGTGCCAGCAGGGGTGGAGTCGACAGAAAGAGCAATCAGCCCCAGCATTTT.

The chain employs TRBV5-1 and TRBJ2-2, with 9 bases lining up with TRBD2. CDR1 is SGHRS, CDR2 YFSETQ, per germline. The V gene end was trimmed by 0 bases and the J gene end by 0 bases; junction bases not matched to a gene: 6. The CDR3 is made up of 18 amino acids. CDR3: CASSLVPAGGPNTGELFF. The CDR3 DNA reads as TGCGCCAGCAGCTTGGTTCCAGCGGGGGGACCGAACACCGGGGAGCTGTTTTTT.